Listed below are T cell receptor beta chains from one sample, sequenced in a study of graft-versus-host responses after intestinal transplantation. Clones were read by immunoSEQ multiplex PCR, and TCRdb kept only the in-frame ones, dropping some. The sample gives over 65,000 clones, roughly 90% of which show up once; roughly 0.64% is in the top ten. This specimen was PBMCs, taken 98 days after intestinal transplantation. Source of these receptors: a human patient who received an intestinal transplant, so some T cells may come from the graft donor. The conserved cysteine and the conserved F or W are not part of the CDR3 here.

J gene	V gene	CDR3 protein
TRBJ2-7	TRBV1	TETGLYEQY
TRBJ2-5	TRBV28	ASSLSGQGGTQY
TRBJ2-1	TRBV29-1	SVDPNRDYLYEQF
TRBJ2-5	TRBV12-2	ASRPRRSRGKETQY
TRBJ2-5	TRBV6-6	ASSYRYQETQY
TRBJ2-1	TRBV5-4	ASSLRPGQGLNEQF
TRBJ1-1	TRBV2	ASRSDASNTEAF
TRBJ1-1	TRBV4-2	ASSQHTRRTGDTEAF
TRBJ1-6	TRBV7-2	ASSMDREYNSPLH
TRBJ2-7	TRBV6-1	ASSRDRESYEQY
TRBJ2-5	TRBV29-1	SASFGTQY
TRBJ2-5	TRBV2	ATLTSGEETQY
TRBJ1-6	TRBV6-5	ASSYGTGDNSPLH
TRBJ1-2	TRBV7-8	ASSPSRGNGYT
TRBJ2-3	TRBV15	ATRTLAGAIPDTQY
TRBJ2-7	TRBV5-6	ASSRDRVISEQY
TRBJ2-7	TRBV19	ASSKDRGPYEQY
TRBJ2-5	TRBV6-1	ASSSGLAEAQY
TRBJ2-2	TRBV4-1	ASSLDRGELF
TRBJ2-1	TRBV5-1	ASSRPRTGGNEQF
TRBJ2-7	TRBV7-9	ASSQQGNYEQY
TRBJ2-1	TRBV28	ASSSPREQF
TRBJ2-4	TRBV15	ATSRVKQELAKNIQY
TRBJ2-1	TRBV19	ASGLAGGLWGNEQF
TRBJ2-1	TRBV10-1	ASSDRGRNEQF
TRBJ1-5	TRBV19	ASGTLNQPQH
TRBJ2-7	TRBV9	ASSVEGTATYEQY
TRBJ1-1	TRBV6-5	ASSYSGDLMNTEAF
TRBJ2-7	TRBV11-2	ASRSPGGPYEQY
TRBJ2-7	TRBV5-6	AGNASYEQY
-	TRBV27	ASSLRTGGYEQY
TRBJ1-1	TRBV4-1	ASSHLGARAF
TRBJ1-1	TRBV25-1	ASSVWENTEAF
TRBJ1-2	TRBV5-6	ASSLVLVRAGASGYT
TRBJ2-5	TRBV28	ATTGRGQETQY
TRBJ2-3	TRBV6-5	ASSGVSAGTDTQY
TRBJ2-5	TRBV5-1	ASSSRGQTQY
TRBJ2-7	TRBV18	ASSPAGTSASYEQY
TRBJ2-2	TRBV2	ASSEGGRGTGELF
TRBJ2-3	TRBV5-6	ASSYGGATDTQY
TRBJ1-5	TRBV6-1	ASSEAGRYQPQH
TRBJ2-3	TRBV9	ASSVDPSGGPSTDTQY
TRBJ2-2	TRBV18	ASPRLNTGELF
TRBJ2-3	TRBV10-2	ASRDGDRSTDTQY
TRBJ2-7	TRBV5-1	ASSNRNYEQY